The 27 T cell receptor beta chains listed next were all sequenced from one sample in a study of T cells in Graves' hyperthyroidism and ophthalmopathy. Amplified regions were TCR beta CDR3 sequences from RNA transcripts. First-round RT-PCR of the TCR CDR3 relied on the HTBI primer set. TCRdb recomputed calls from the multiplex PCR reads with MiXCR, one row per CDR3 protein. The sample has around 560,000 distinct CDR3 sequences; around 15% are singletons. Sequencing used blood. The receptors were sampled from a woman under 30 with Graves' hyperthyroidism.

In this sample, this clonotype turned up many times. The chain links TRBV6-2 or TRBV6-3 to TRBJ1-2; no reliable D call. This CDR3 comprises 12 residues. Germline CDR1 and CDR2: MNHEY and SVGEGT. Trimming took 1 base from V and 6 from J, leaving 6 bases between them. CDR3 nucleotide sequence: TGTGCCAGCAGTTACTTTGGGGATGGCTACACCTTC. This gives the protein CASSYFGDGYTF.

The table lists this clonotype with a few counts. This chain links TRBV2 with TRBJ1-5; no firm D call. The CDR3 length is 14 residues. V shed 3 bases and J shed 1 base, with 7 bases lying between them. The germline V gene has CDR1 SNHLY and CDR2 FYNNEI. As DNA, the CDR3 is TGTGCCAGCAGTGACATAATCAGCAATCAGCCCCAGCATTTT. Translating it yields CASSDIISNQPQHF.

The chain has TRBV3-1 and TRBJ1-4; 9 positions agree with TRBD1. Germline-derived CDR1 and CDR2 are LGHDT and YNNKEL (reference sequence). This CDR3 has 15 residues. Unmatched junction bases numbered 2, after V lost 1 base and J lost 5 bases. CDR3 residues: CASSQATGGNEKLFF. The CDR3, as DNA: TGTGCCAGCAGCCAAGCAACAGGGGGCAATGAAAAACTGTTTTTT.

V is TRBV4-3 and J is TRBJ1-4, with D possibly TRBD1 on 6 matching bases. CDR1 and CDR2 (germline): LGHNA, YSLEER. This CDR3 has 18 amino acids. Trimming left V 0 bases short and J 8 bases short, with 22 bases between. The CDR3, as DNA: TGCGCCAGCAGCCAAGATCTCGTGGGCAACAGGGCACGGGAAAAACTGTTTTTT. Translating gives CASSQDLVGNRAREKLFF.

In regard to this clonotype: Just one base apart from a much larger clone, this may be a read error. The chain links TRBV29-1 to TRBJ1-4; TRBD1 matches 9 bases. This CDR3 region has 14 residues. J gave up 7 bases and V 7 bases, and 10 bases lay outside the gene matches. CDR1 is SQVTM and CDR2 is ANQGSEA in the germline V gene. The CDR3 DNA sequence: TGCAGCGCGGAAGACGGGACAGGGACTGAAAAACTGTTTTTT. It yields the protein CSAEDGTGTEKLFF. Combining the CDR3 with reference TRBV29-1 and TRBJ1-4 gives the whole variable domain SAVISQKPSRDICQRGTSLTIQCQVDSQVTMMFWYRQQPGQSLTLIATANQGSEATYESGFVIDKFPISRPNLTFSTLTVSNMSPEDSSIYLCSAEDGTGTEKLFFGSGTQLSVL.

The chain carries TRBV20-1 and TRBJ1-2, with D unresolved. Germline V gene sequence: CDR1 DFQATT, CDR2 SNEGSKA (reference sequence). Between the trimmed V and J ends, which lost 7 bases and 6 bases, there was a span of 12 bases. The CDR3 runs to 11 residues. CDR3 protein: CSGEAGDGYTF. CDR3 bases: TGCAGTGGGGAGGCAGGAGATGGCTACACCTTC.

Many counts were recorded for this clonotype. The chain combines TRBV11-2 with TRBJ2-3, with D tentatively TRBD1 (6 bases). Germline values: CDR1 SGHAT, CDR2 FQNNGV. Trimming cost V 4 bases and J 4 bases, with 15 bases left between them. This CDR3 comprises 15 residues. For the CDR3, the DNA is TGTGCCAGCAGCTCACTCCAGGGGTCGGCAGATACGCAGTATTTT. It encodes CASSSLQGSADTQYF. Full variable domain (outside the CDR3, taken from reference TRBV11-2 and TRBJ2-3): EAGVAQSPRYKIIEKRQSVAFWCNPISGHATLYWYQQILGQGPKLLIQFQNNGVVDDSQLPKDRFSAERLKGVDSTLKIQPAKLEDSAVYLCASSSLQGSADTQYFGPGTRLTVL.

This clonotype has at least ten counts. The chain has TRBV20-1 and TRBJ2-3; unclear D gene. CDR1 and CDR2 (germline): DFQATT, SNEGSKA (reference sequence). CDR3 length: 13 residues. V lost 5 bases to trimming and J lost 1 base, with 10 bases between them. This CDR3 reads CSAPLAGTDTQYF. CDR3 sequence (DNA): TGCAGTGCTCCCCTCGCCGGCACAGATACGCAGTATTTT.

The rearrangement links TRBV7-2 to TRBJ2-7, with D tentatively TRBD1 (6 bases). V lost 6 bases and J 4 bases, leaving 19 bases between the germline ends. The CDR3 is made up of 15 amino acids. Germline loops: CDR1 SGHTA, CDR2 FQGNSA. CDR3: CASRGYRDTQYEQYF. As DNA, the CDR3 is TGTGCCAGCAGGGGTTACCGGGACACCCAGTACGAGCAGTACTTC. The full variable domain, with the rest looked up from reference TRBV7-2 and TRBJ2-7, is GAGVSQSPSNKVTEKGKDVELRCDPISGHTALYWYRQSLGQGLEFLIYFQGNSAPDKSGLPSDRFSAERTGGSVSTLTIQRTQQEDSAVYLCASRGYRDTQYEQYFGPGTRLTVT.

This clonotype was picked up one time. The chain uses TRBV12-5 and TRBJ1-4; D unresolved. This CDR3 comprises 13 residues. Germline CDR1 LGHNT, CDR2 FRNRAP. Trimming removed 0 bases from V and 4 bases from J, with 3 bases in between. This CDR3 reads CASGLVLNEKLFF. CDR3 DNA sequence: TGTGCTAGTGGTTTGGTCCTTAATGAAAAACTGTTTTTT.

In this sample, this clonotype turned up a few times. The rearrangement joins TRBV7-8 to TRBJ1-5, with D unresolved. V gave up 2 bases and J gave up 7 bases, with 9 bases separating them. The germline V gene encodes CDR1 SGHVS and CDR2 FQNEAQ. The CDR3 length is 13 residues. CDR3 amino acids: CASSLNSHQPQHF. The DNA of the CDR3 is TGTGCCAGCAGCTTAAACTCCCACCAGCCCCAGCATTTT. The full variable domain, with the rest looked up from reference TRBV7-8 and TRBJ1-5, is GAGVSQSPRYKVAKRGQDVALRCDPISGHVSLFWYQQALGQGPEFLTYFQNEAQLDKSGLPSDRFFAERPEGSVSTLKIQRTQQEDSAVYLCASSLNSHQPQHFGDGTRLSIL.

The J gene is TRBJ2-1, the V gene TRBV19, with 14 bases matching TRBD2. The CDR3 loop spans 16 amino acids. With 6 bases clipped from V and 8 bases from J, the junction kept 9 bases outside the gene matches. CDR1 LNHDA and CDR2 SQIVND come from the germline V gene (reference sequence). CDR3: CASSNSGLAGAYEQFF. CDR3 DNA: TGTGCCAGTAGCAATTCGGGACTAGCGGGAGCATATGAGCAGTTCTTC.

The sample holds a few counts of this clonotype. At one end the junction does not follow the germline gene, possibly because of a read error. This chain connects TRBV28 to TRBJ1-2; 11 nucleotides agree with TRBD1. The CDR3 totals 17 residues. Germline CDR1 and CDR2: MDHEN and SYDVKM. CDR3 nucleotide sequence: TGTGCCAGCAGTTTATTTGGGACAGGGGGACTTAACTGTGGCTACACCTTC. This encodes CASSLFGTGGLNCGYTF.

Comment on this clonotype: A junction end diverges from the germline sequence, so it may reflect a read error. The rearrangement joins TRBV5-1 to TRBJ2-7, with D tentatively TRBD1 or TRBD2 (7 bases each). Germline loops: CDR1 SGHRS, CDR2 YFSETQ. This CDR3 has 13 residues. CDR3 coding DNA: TGCGCCAGCAGCTTGACAGGGGACTACGGGCAGTACTTC. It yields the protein CASSLTGDYGQYF.

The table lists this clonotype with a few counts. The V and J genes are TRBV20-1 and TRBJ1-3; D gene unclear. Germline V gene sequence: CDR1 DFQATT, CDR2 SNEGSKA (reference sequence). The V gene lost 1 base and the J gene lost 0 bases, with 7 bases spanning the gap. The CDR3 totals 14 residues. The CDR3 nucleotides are TGCAGTGCTAGAGTCACCGTCTCTGGAAACACCATATATTTT. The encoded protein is CSARVTVSGNTIYF.

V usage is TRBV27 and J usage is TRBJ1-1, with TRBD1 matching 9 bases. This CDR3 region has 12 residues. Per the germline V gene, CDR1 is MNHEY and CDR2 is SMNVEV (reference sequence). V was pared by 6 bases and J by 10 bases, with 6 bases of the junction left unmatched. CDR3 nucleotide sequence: TGTGCCAGCAGGACCGGACAGGGGCCAGCTTTCTTT. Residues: CASRTGQGPAFF.

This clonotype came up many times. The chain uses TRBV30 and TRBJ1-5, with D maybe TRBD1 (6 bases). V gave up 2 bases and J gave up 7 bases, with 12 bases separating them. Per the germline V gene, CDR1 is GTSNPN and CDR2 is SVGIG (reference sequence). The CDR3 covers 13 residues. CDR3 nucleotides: TGTGCCTGGAGTTGGGGGCATGGACAGCCCCAGCATTTT. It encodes CAWSWGHGQPQHF.

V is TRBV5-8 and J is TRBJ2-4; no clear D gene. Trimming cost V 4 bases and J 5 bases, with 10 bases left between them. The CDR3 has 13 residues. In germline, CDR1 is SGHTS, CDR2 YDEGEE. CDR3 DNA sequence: TGTGCCAGCAGCCCGCTGCCAGAAAACATTCAGTACTTC. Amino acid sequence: CASSPLPENIQYF. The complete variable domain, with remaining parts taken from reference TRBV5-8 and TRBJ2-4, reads EAGVTQSPTHLIKTRGQQATLRCSPISGHTSVYWYQQALGLGLQFLLWYDEGEERNRGNFPPRFSGRQFPNYSSELNVNALELEDSALYLCASSPLPENIQYFGAGTRLSVL.

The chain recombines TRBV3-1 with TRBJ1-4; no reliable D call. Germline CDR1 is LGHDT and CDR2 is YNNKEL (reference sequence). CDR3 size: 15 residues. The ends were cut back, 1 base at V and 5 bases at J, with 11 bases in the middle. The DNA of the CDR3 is TGTGCCAGCAGCCAAGGCGTCAGACAAAATGAAAAACTGTTTTTT. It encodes CASSQGVRQNEKLFF.

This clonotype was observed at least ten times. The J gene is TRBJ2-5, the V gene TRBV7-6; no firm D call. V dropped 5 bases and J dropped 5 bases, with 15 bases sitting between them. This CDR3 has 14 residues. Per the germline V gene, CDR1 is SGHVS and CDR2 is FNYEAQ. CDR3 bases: TGTGCCAGCAGCCGTAGTGTAGTCGGGGAGACCCAGTACTTC. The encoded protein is CASSRSVVGETQYF.

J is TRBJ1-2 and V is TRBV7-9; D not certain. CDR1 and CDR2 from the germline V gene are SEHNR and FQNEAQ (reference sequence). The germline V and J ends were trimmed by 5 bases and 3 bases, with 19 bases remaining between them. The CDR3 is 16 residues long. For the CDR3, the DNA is TGTGCCAGCAGCGACTGGGAGGGTTTAGGGTACTATGGCTACACCTTC. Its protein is CASSDWEGLGYYGYTF.

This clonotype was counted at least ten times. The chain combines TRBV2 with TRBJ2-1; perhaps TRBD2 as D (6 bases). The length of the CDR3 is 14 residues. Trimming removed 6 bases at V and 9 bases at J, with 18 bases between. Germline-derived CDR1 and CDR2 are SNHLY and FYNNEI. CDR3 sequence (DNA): TGTGCCAGCAGACGGGAGCGGATCGGTGGTGAGCAGTTCTTC. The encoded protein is CASRRERIGGEQFF.

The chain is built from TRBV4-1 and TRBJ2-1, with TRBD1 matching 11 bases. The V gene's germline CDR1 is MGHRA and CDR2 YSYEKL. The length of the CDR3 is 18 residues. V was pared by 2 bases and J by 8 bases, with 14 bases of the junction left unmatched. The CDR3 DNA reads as TGCGCCAGCAGCCAACCCCGAAGGGGGACAGGGGGTAAATATGAGCAGTTCTTC. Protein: CASSQPRRGTGGKYEQFF.

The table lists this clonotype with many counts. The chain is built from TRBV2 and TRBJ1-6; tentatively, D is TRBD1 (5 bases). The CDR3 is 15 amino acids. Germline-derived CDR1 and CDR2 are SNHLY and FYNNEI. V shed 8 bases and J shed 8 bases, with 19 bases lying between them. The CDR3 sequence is CASDPNGGPYSPLHF. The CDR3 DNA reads TGTGCCAGCGACCCAAACGGGGGACCCTATTCACCCCTCCACTTT.

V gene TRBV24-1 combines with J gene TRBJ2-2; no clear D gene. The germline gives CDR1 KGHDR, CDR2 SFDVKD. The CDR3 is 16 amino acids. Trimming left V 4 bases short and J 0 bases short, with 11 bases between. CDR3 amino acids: CATSDRVRANTGELFF. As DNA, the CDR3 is TGTGCCACCAGTGACCGGGTACGGGCGAACACCGGGGAGCTGTTTTTT.

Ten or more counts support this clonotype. In DNA form, the CDR3 reads TGTGCCAGCGGATCGGGACTTATAACCTACGAGCAGTACTTC. As protein: CASGSGLITYEQYF. The rearrangement uses TRBV27 and TRBJ2-7; maybe TRBD2 (6 bases). The CDR3 loop spans 14 amino acids. With 8 bases removed from V and 2 bases from J, the gap between germline ends came to 16 bases. Germline V CDR1 and CDR2: MNHEY, SMNVEV (reference sequence).

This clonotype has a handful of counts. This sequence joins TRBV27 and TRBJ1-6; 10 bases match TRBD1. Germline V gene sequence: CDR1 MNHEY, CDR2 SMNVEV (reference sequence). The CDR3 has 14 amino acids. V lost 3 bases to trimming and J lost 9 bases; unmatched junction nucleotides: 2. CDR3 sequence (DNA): TGTGCCAGCAGTTTGGGGACAGGGGTTTCACCCCTCCACTTT. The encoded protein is CASSLGTGVSPLHF.